Given below is one T cell receptor (beta chain) in context. Antigen: not known. This sample stems from a study of identical twins. Study-wide results and limits: Models underestimated how often monozygotic twins shared out-of-frame TCR alpha.

TCRdb recomputed calls from the 5' RACE reads with MiXCR, one row per CDR3 protein. There are about 730,000 distinct CDR3 sequences in the sample; approximately 21% occur only once, and 4% to 4.5% lies in the top ten. The CDR3 covers 13 residues. The V end lost 3 bases, the J end lost 9 bases, and 14 bases lay between the germline ends. Germline V CDR1 and CDR2: SGDLS, YYNGEE. This sample also appeared in a second study, on T cells expressing NK-cell markers. That source reports: The dominant NKG2C+ clonotypes represented about 1.0-7.5% of CD8+ T cells in five to seven donors.

V gene TRBV9 combines with J gene TRBJ2-3; D perhaps matches TRBD2 (6 bases). The sequencing input was PBMCs. This receptor was taken from a woman aged 18-35 years in good health. CDR3 region: CASSASSEGTQYF. CDR3 nucleotides: TGTGCCAGCAGCGCCTCTAGCGAAGGAACGCAGTATTTT.